This TCR beta chain was sequenced during a study of blood T cell repertoires in COVID-19. For the study at large: From T cells, B-cell-depleted T cells, or PBMCs came the material, which was cDNA or gDNA.

CDR1 is MGHRA and CDR2 is YSYEKL in the germline V gene. The V and J ends lost 4 bases and 1 base respectively, with 13 bases between them. This CDR3 comprises 15 residues. Authors' processing steps: Amplifying reference gene primers gave estimates of nucleated cell counts. Measured with immunoSEQ multiplex PCR; TCRdb has only the in-frame clones, and not every one. That table gives V, J and clone size, and the DNA gave D and trimming. The profile shows about 150,000 clones, around 87% of them singletons. This sequence was found in a woman in her 40s with acute or convalescent COVID-19. Sequenced material: peripheral blood. The chain carries TRBV4-1 and TRBJ1-1, with TRBD1 as a possible D gene (6 bases). CDR3 sequence (DNA): TGCGCCAGCAGCCCCCAAGGGGGGGGGAACACTGAAGCTTTCTTT. Translating gives CASSPQGGGNTEAFF.